This TCR beta chain comes out of a study of T cell changes during pregnancy in multiple sclerosis. Repertoires were generated with immunoSEQ multiplex PCR, while TCRdb's copy carries only in-frame clones and drops some. The sample shows about 75,000 clones, just over 90% of them seen only once. This clone was recorded only once. The source was CD4+ T cells from peripheral blood mononuclear cells, collected before pregnancy. The origin of this receptor is a female donor with multiple sclerosis, enrolled in a pregnancy study.

In nucleotides, the CDR3 is TGTGCCAGCAGTAAGACACCTTCAACTAATGAAAAACTGTTTTTT. This sequence encodes CASSKTPSTNEKLFF. The chain recombines TRBV27 with TRBJ1-4, with D hard to call. This CDR3 spans 15 amino acids. The germline gives CDR1 MNHEY, CDR2 SMNVEV (reference sequence). The V end lost 5 bases, the J end lost 0 bases, and 10 bases lay between the germline ends.